Described below is a single T cell receptor (beta chain) sequence and its context. The entry originates in a study of blood T cell repertoires in COVID-19. Using immunoSEQ multiplex PCR, the repertoire was profiled, and TCRdb retains in-frame clones only, with some absent. The sample has some 180,000 clones; 76% are singletons. The germline V gene encodes CDR1 ENHRY and CDR2 SYGVKD. The CDR3 totals 14 residues. V gave up 6 bases and J gave up 0 bases, with 10 bases separating them. V is TRBV10-3 and J is TRBJ2-3; tentative D call: TRBD2 (5 bases). The sequencing input was peripheral blood. The TCR sequence derives from a woman between 50 and 59 years old with active or convalescent COVID-19. CDR3 nucleotide sequence: TGTGCCATCAGGGGGAGTTATAGCACAGATACGCAGTATTTT. Its translation: CAIRGSYSTDTQYF.